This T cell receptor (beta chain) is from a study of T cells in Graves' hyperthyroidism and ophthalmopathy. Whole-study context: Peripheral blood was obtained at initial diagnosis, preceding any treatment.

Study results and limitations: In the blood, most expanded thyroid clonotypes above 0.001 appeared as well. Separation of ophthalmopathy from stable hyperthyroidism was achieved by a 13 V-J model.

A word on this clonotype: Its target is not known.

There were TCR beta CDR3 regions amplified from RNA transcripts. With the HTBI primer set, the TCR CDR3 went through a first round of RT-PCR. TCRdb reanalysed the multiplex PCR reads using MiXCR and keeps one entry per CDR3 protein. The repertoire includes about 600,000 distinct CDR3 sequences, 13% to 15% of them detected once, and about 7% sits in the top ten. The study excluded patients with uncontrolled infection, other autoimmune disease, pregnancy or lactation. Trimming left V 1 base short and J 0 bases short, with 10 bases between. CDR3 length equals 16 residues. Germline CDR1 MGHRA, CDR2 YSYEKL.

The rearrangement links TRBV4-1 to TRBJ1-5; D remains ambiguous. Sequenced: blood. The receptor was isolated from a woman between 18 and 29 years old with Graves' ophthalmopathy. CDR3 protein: CASSQALQISNQPQHF. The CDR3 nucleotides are TGCGCCAGCAGCCAAGCCCTACAGATTAGCAATCAGCCCCAGCATTTT.